This TCR beta chain was captured in a study of blood T cell repertoires in COVID-19. Across the study: In each case, the material was cDNA or gDNA derived from T cells, B-cell-depleted T cells, or PBMCs.

Only in-frame clones appear in the TCRdb table, and some are missing; sequencing was by immunoSEQ multiplex PCR. The sample records 50,000 to 80,000 clones, about 93% being singletons. This clone appeared a single time. Trimming stripped 2 bases from V and 8 bases from J, with 12 bases between. From germline, CDR1 is SGHRS and CDR2 YFSETQ. CDR3 length: 13 residues. The specimen sequenced was peripheral blood. The receptor was isolated from a woman of 80 years or more with active COVID-19. The gene calls are TRBV5-1 and TRBJ2-3; weak D call: TRBD2 (7 bases). In DNA, the CDR3 is TGCGCCAGCAGCTTTAAAGGGGGGGGTACGCAGTATTTT. Its protein is CASSFKGGGTQYF.